Following are 13 T cell receptor beta chains from one sample sequenced in a study of Ad26.COV2.S vaccination and SARS-CoV-2 variants. Treatment defined: 15 to 20 received Ad26.COV2.S at low or high dose, single or two shots; 5 received placebo; per-sample allocation not given. Day 63 following the first vaccine or placebo injection was when the samples were taken. TCRdb keeps only in-frame clones here, not all; method: immunoSEQ multiplex PCR. The table has a few hundred thousand clones, around 93% seen once. Sample: peripheral blood, taken in a trial of Ad26.COV2.S vaccine versus placebo. All receptors come from a person between 18 and 60 years old who received the Ad26.COV2.S COVID-19 vaccine or a placebo.

The chain couples TRBV7-9 to TRBJ1-2; D possibly corresponds to TRBD1 (6 bases). The CDR3 extends over 14 amino acids. The V gene's germline CDR1 is SEHNR and CDR2 FQNEAQ (reference sequence). Trimming shortened V by 5 bases and J by 4 bases, and 14 bases separated the two germline ends. The CDR3 spells CASSPQTGTYGYTF. In nucleotides, the CDR3 is TGTGCCAGCAGCCCCCAGACAGGAACCTATGGCTACACCTTC.

The J gene is TRBJ1-4, the V gene TRBV18, with TRBD1 as a possible D gene (5 bases). Germline lookup yields CDR1 KGHSH and CDR2 LQKENI. With 2 bases removed from V and 0 bases from J, the gap between germline ends came to 10 bases. The CDR3 is 16 residues long. The CDR3 nucleotides read TGTGCCAGCTCACCATTGACAGCTGCAACTAATGAAAAACTGTTTTTT. This sequence encodes CASSPLTAATNEKLFF.

This clone has a single count. The CDR3 spells CASREGQGIFYEQYF. CDR3 coding DNA: TGCGCCAGCAGAGAAGGACAGGGGATATTCTACGAGCAGTACTTC. The chain joins TRBV10-2 to TRBJ2-7; TRBD1 matches 9 bases. The trim removed 6 bases at V and 3 bases at J, leaving 9 bases unmatched. CDR3 length equals 15 residues. CDR1 is WSHSY, CDR2 SAAADI, per germline.

The J gene is TRBJ1-1, the V gene TRBV3-1 (or the pseudogene TRBV3-2); the D is unclear. V shed 1 base and J shed 5 bases, with 8 bases lying between them. The CDR3 covers 13 residues. The germline CDR1 and CDR2 sequences are LGHDT and YNNKEL (reference sequence). The CDR3 protein is CASSQVASTEAFF. For the CDR3, the DNA is TGTGCCAGCAGCCAAGTGGCTTCGACTGAAGCTTTCTTT.

The chain uses TRBV11-2 and TRBJ2-5; tentative D call: TRBD1 (5 bases). Looked up from germline, CDR1 is SGHAT and CDR2 is FQNNGV. Deletions cut 5 bases from V and 7 bases from J, with 20 bases between. The CDR3 runs to 15 residues. CDR3 loop: CASSTGGYWAGTQYF. The CDR3 DNA sequence: TGTGCCAGCAGCACAGGTGGGTACTGGGCAGGGACCCAGTACTTC.

V usage is TRBV10-3 and J usage is TRBJ1-1, with 7 bases aligning to TRBD1. The V and J ends lost 7 bases and 1 base, in that order; junction bases with no gene match: 6. The CDR3 has 14 residues. Germline V lookup: CDR1 ENHRY, CDR2 SYGVKD. The CDR3 coding sequence is TGTGCCATCAATCGACAGGGTGAGAACACTGAAGCTTTCTTT. It yields the protein CAINRQGENTEAFF.

This clone was seen just once. The CDR3 here is CASSLARGASYEQYF. The DNA of the CDR3 is TGTGCCAGCAGCTTAGCCAGGGGGGCATCCTACGAGCAGTACTTC. The rearrangement joins TRBV11-2 to TRBJ2-7; D is possibly TRBD1 (7 bases). The CDR3 has 15 amino acids. The V end lost 1 base, the J end lost 1 base, and 11 bases lay between the germline ends. Germline CDR1 and CDR2: SGHAT and FQNNGV.

The V gene is TRBV27, the J gene TRBJ2-1; a possible D gene is TRBD2 (6 bases). V lost 4 bases and J 7 bases, leaving 14 bases between the germline ends. Germline lookup yields CDR1 MNHEY and CDR2 SMNVEV (reference sequence). The length of the CDR3 is 14 residues. The CDR3 DNA reads as TGTGCCAGCAGTTATGGGGGGTTTAATAATGAGCAGTTCTTC. It translates to CASSYGGFNNEQFF.

This clone was recorded once. The J gene is TRBJ2-7, the V gene TRBV7-6; 9 bases match TRBD1. The germline V gene has CDR1 SGHVS and CDR2 FNYEAQ. J lost 5 bases, V lost 6 bases, and 11 bases had no gene match. The CDR3 runs to 15 residues. The CDR3: CASSSAGTGSHEQYF. The CDR3 DNA is TGTGCCAGCAGTTCTGCCGGGACAGGGTCCCACGAGCAGTACTTC.

The table lists this clone with a few counts. The V and J genes are TRBV18 and TRBJ1-1; D is undetermined. Germline V gene sequence: CDR1 KGHSH, CDR2 LQKENI. The V end lost 7 bases, the J end lost 4 bases, and 10 bases lay between the germline ends. This CDR3 has 12 residues. The DNA of the CDR3 is TGTGCCAGCTTGGATAGACCCACTGAAGCTTTCTTT. Translation: CASLDRPTEAFF.

The V and J genes are TRBV6-5 and TRBJ2-5; no clear D. The length of the CDR3 is 15 residues. Germline CDR1 and CDR2: MNHEY and SVGAGI. The V end was cut by 0 bases, the J end by 0 bases, with 8 bases between. The CDR3 reads CASSYSMIYQETQYF. CDR3 DNA: TGTGCCAGCAGTTACTCGATGATCTACCAAGAGACCCAGTACTTC.

This rearrangement joins TRBV6-1 to TRBJ2-6, with unresolved D. V lost 0 bases and J 0 bases, leaving 9 bases between the germline ends. The CDR3 covers 17 residues. Germline CDR1 MNHNS, CDR2 SASEGT. The CDR3 here is CASSEARRSSGANVLTF. The CDR3 DNA reads as TGTGCCAGCAGTGAAGCCCGCAGAAGCTCTGGGGCCAACGTCCTGACTTTC.

The chain couples TRBV18 to TRBJ2-1; 9 nucleotides agree with TRBD1. CDR1 is KGHSH, CDR2 LQKENI, per germline. This CDR3 is 20 amino acids long. V gave up 6 bases and J gave up 0 bases; unmatched junction bases: 18. The CDR3 sequence is CASSDIKQGAAISSYNEQFF. CDR3 in DNA: TGTGCCAGCTCGGATATTAAACAGGGGGCGGCGATAAGCTCCTACAATGAGCAGTTCTTC.